Below are 25 T cell receptor beta chains sequenced from a single sample in a study of T-cell memory formation after mild COVID-19. TCRdb independently ran MiXCR on the 5' RACE reads; one entry per CDR3 protein. The sample has about 350,000 distinct CDR3 sequences; roughly 13% are singletons. Material: PBMCs or a T cell subset sorted from them (not recorded which). These receptors originate from a man aged 18-30 years who had mild COVID-19 (a few samples of this study predate the infection). Cell type and time point are not known.

The chain links TRBV29-1 to TRBJ2-3; D gene unclear. The CDR3 consists of 14 residues. Trimming pared 2 bases from V and 3 bases from J, leaving 12 bases between. Germline lookup yields CDR1 SQVTM and CDR2 ANQGSEA. The CDR3 region has the DNA TGCAGCGTTGAAAGTCCCCAGAGGACAGATACGCAGTATTTT. Encoded protein: CSVESPQRTDTQYF.

This clonotype has more than one count but fewer than ten. This chain links TRBV7-2 with TRBJ1-2, with TRBD1 as a possible D gene (5 bases). The V gene's germline CDR1 is SGHTA and CDR2 FQGNSA. This CDR3 region has 13 residues. Trimming pared 8 bases from V and 4 bases from J, leaving 14 bases between. The CDR3, as DNA: TGTGCCAGCGGGACCAGGGAGTTCTATGGCTACACCTTC. Its protein product is CASGTREFYGYTF.

V usage is TRBV6-2 or TRBV6-3 and J usage is TRBJ1-1; no firm D call. There are 11 residues in the CDR3. CDR1 is MNHEY, CDR2 SVGEGT, per germline. Trimming took 0 bases from V and 9 from J, leaving 5 bases between them. The CDR3 sequence is CASSYSTKAFF. CDR3 in DNA: TGTGCCAGCAGTTACTCGACGAAAGCTTTCTTT.

By share, this clonotype ranks as medium-sized (0.01 to 0.1%). The J gene is TRBJ2-5, the V gene TRBV27, with 11 bases lining up with TRBD2. The junction had 11 bases not matched to a gene; V was cut back by 6 bases and J by 5 bases. The CDR3 extends over 16 amino acids. Germline V gene lookup returns CDR1 MNHEY and CDR2 SMNVEV (reference sequence). CDR3 sequence (DNA): TGTGCCAGCAGGACCTATAGCGGGGGGGCCCGGGAGACCCAGTACTTC. This encodes CASRTYSGGARETQYF.

This clonotype has a handful of counts. The V and J genes are TRBV6-5 and TRBJ1-6; D unclear. Germline-derived CDR1 and CDR2 are MNHEY and SVGAGI. The germline V and J ends were trimmed by 10 bases and 0 bases, with 10 bases remaining between them. This CDR3 contains 14 residues. In nucleotides, the CDR3 is TGTGCCACTTCGGAGTACTCCTATAATTCACCCCTCCACTTT. This translates into CATSEYSYNSPLHF.

The V call is TRBV14, the J call TRBJ2-5, with D possibly TRBD1 on 5 matching bases. The V end lost 6 bases, the J end lost 5 bases, and 13 bases lay between the germline ends. This CDR3 region has 13 residues. Germline loops: CDR1 SGHDN, CDR2 FVKESK. The CDR3 here is CASRKLPGETQYF. The CDR3 DNA follows: TGTGCCAGCAGAAAATTGCCAGGGGAGACCCAGTACTTC.

This clonotype occurred a few times. V gene TRBV4-1 combines with J gene TRBJ2-6; the D gene is possibly TRBD2 (5 bases). Germline loops: CDR1 MGHRA, CDR2 YSYEKL. V was clipped by 1 base and J by 0 bases, with 13 bases between them. The CDR3 has 18 amino acids. This CDR3 is CASSQVGIWSSGANVLTF. As DNA, the CDR3 is TGCGCCAGCAGCCAAGTCGGGATATGGAGCTCTGGGGCCAACGTCCTGACTTTC.

This clonotype was observed a few times. This chain joins TRBV5-1 and TRBJ1-3; no definite D call. The CDR3 runs to 13 residues. Deletions cut 0 bases from V and 7 bases from J, with 8 bases between. The germline gives CDR1 SGHRS, CDR2 YFSETQ. The CDR3 region is CASSLGQDNTIYF. In nucleotides, the CDR3 is TGCGCCAGCAGCTTGGGTCAGGATAACACCATATATTTT.

The J gene is TRBJ2-3, the V gene TRBV6-2 or TRBV6-3; TRBD2 matches 12 bases. This CDR3 spans 16 amino acids. Per the germline V gene, CDR1 is MNHEY and CDR2 is SVGEGT. V trimming: 8 bases; J trimming: 4 bases; junction bases outside the gene matches: 10. In DNA, the CDR3 is TGTGCCAGCGACGACCGACTAGCGGGGGTGGCAGATACGCAGTATTTT. Encoded protein: CASDDRLAGVADTQYF.

This clonotype turned up a few times. The rearrangement joins TRBV6-1 to TRBJ1-1, with D uncertain. This CDR3 comprises 15 residues. V was cut by 6 bases and J by 2 bases, with 16 bases left in between. Germline values: CDR1 MNHNS, CDR2 SASEGT. The CDR3 nucleotides are TGTGCCAGCAGCTCACCGGATAAGGGAAACACTGAAGCTTTCTTT. Its protein product is CASSSPDKGNTEAFF.

This chain connects TRBV20-1 to TRBJ2-1; 10 nucleotides agree with TRBD2. The V gene's germline CDR1 is DFQATT and CDR2 SNEGSKA (reference sequence). V shed 6 bases, J shed 4 bases, and the junction held 6 bases outside the gene matches. CDR3 length: 14 amino acids. CDR3 coding DNA: TGCAGTGCGCGGACTAGCGGACGGTACAATGAGCAGTTCTTC. Its protein product is CSARTSGRYNEQFF.

This clonotype was counted only a few times. The chain's CDR3 is CASSQDPGARNIQYF. CDR3 nucleotide sequence: TGTGCCAGCAGCCAAGATCCAGGGGCCAGGAACATTCAGTACTTC. The rearrangement uses TRBV3-1 and TRBJ2-4; possibly TRBD1 for D (6 bases). V was pared by 0 bases and J by 7 bases, with 13 bases between. Germline-derived CDR1 and CDR2 are LGHDT and YNNKEL (reference sequence). This CDR3 contains 15 residues.

This clonotype has a count of ten or more. The chain couples TRBV25-1 to TRBJ1-1; D remains unclear. The length of the CDR3 is 14 residues. Trimming stripped 5 bases from V and 1 base from J, with 11 bases between. CDR1 is MGHDK and CDR2 is SYGVNS in the germline V gene. The CDR3 nucleotides read TGTGCCAGCAGTCCTCGGACTGGGAACACTGAAGCTTTCTTT. Translation gives CASSPRTGNTEAFF. The full variable domain, with the rest looked up from reference TRBV25-1 and TRBJ1-1, is EADIYQTPRYLVIGTGKKITLECSQTMGHDKMYWYQQDPGMELHLIHYSYGVNSTEKGDLSSESTVSRIRTEHFPLTLESARPSHTSQYLCASSPRTGNTEAFFGQGTRLTVV.

This clonotype was counted a few times. The chain recombines TRBV4-1 with TRBJ2-3; 11 bases are shared with TRBD2. Trimming at V came to 3 bases and at J to 4 bases, leaving 12 bases not matched to a gene. Germline V lookup: CDR1 MGHRA, CDR2 YSYEKL. The CDR3 extends over 18 amino acids. CDR3 loop: CASSHAGTSGFPPDTQYF. The CDR3 nucleotides read TGCGCCAGCAGCCACGCCGGGACTAGCGGTTTTCCACCAGATACGCAGTATTTT.

Ten or more counts support this clonotype. The rearrangement links TRBV12-3 or TRBV12-4 to TRBJ2-3; D is undetermined. The CDR3 has 13 amino acids. With 1 base removed from V and 2 bases from J, the gap between germline ends came to 4 bases. CDR3 sequence: CASSLGTTDTQYF. The CDR3 coding sequence is TGTGCCAGCAGTTTAGGCACCACAGATACGCAGTATTTT.

The CDR3 loop is CASSSDGPYNEQFF. CDR3 bases: TGTGCCAGCAGCTCGGACGGACCCTACAATGAGCAGTTCTTC. The chain links TRBV7-9 to TRBJ2-1, with unresolved D. Per germline, CDR1 SEHNR and CDR2 FQNEAQ (reference sequence). The length of the CDR3 is 14 residues. Trimming removed 4 bases at V and 2 bases at J, with 9 bases between.

This clonotype was counted only a few times. The chain links TRBV4-3 to TRBJ2-7; no reliable D call. The CDR3 runs to 18 residues. CDR1 LGHNA and CDR2 YSLEER come from the germline V gene. V lost 0 bases and J 9 bases, leaving 27 bases between the germline ends. CDR3: CASSQDPVSRSPFVGQYF. CDR3 DNA: TGCGCCAGCAGCCAAGATCCGGTATCTAGGTCGCCCTTCGTTGGGCAGTACTTC.

This chain connects TRBV28 to TRBJ2-7; TRBD1 matches at 8 bases. In germline, CDR1 is MDHEN, CDR2 SYDVKM. This CDR3 spans 15 amino acids. DNA of the CDR3: TGTGCCAGCAGTTCGACCTCCGGACAGGGAATTGCCACCCCAGTC. It yields the protein CASSSTSGQGIATPV.

Many counts were recorded for this clonotype. This sequence joins TRBV7-6 and TRBJ2-5; 7 nucleotides line up with TRBD2. The CDR3 is made up of 13 amino acids. CDR1 is SGHVS and CDR2 is FNYEAQ in the germline V gene. The ends lost 5 bases at V and 5 bases at J; junction bases unmatched: 5. The CDR3 here is CASSPLAMETQYF. In DNA form, the CDR3 reads TGTGCCAGCAGCCCACTAGCGATGGAGACCCAGTACTTC.

The rearrangement links TRBV4-3 to TRBJ1-6, with D possibly matching TRBD1 (6 bases). CDR1 and CDR2 from the germline V gene are LGHNA and YSLEER. Trimming removed 3 bases at V and 8 bases at J, with 11 bases between. The CDR3 loop spans 14 amino acids. The CDR3 loop is CASSHPPGDSPLHF. The CDR3 DNA is TGCGCCAGCAGCCATCCCCCAGGGGATTCACCCCTCCACTTT.

This clonotype showed up many times. The CDR3 DNA reads TGTGCCAGCAGCCACCCACCAGACAGACGCTCCTACGAGCAGTACTTC. Its protein is CASSHPPDRRSYEQYF. The chain is built from TRBV4-2 and TRBJ2-7, with D possibly matching TRBD1 (5 bases). The CDR3 has 16 amino acids. Trimming pared 3 bases from V and 0 bases from J, leaving 15 bases between. The germline V gene has CDR1 LGHNA and CDR2 YNFKEQ.

This clonotype has more than one count but fewer than ten. The chain combines TRBV2 with TRBJ1-5; D remains ambiguous. Germline lookup yields CDR1 SNHLY and CDR2 FYNNEI. The CDR3 contains 15 residues. V shed 7 bases and J shed 1 base, with 14 bases lying between them. The CDR3 sequence is CASIRESGSNQPQHF. In nucleotides, the CDR3 is TGTGCCAGCATCCGCGAATCGGGAAGCAATCAGCCCCAGCATTTT.

The chain employs TRBV30 and TRBJ2-7; D call uncertain. Trimming shortened V by 2 bases and J by 7 bases, and 12 bases separated the two germline ends. Germline V CDR1 and CDR2: GTSNPN, SVGIG (reference sequence). CDR3 length: 12 residues. The chain's CDR3 is CAWSPQTLEQYF. CDR3 bases: TGTGCCTGGAGTCCACAGACTTTAGAGCAGTACTTC. Variable domain in full (rest from reference TRBV30 and TRBJ2-7): SQTIHQWPATLVQPVGSPLSLECTVEGTSNPNLYWYRQAAGRGLQLLFYSVGIGQISSEVPQNLSASRPQDRQFILSSKKLLLSDSGFYLCAWSPQTLEQYFGPGTRLTVT.

The chain carries TRBV12-3 or TRBV12-4 and TRBJ2-1; 10 bases are shared with TRBD2. Germline trimming cut 11 bases from V and 3 bases from J; bases unmatched to any gene: 7. The CDR3 runs to 14 residues. The CDR3 here is CAVEAGGRYNEQFF. CDR3 coding DNA: TGTGCCGTAGAAGCGGGGGGGCGCTACAATGAGCAGTTCTTC.

This clonotype has more than one count but fewer than ten. The rearrangement joins TRBV11-1 to TRBJ2-3, with TRBD2 identical over 14 bases. V shed 0 bases, J shed 4 bases, and the junction held 3 bases outside the gene matches. CDR1 is SGHAT, CDR2 FQDESV, per germline (reference sequence). The CDR3 spans 17 residues. The CDR3 coding sequence is TGTGCCAGCAGCTTAGCCCGGACTAGCGGGGGGTCAGATACGCAGTATTTT. Amino acids: CASSLARTSGGSDTQYF.